This entry features one T cell receptor (beta chain) sequence. Its specificity is not known. The data stem from a study of CD8 T cells in Susac syndrome. Peripheral blood CD8+ and CD4+ T cells were profiled by TCR beta sequencing. TEMRA cells underwent FACS enrichment and CD8+ and CD4+ T cells underwent negative isolation. Study-level points and caveats: The study's TCR sequencing and HLA analysis drew on a certain number of individuals. That number was acknowledged as relatively small.

Random-hexamer reverse transcription was applied to about 0.45 to 1 ug RNA. TCRdb re-analysed the immunoSEQ multiplex PCR reads in MiXCR, keeping a single row per CDR3 protein. The table has 150,000 or so distinct CDR3 sequences, about 94% seen once. The clonotype comes from a human donor in good health. Input material: CD4+ T cells from PBMCs.

The CDR3 sequence is CSAKRGVLNTEAFF. The DNA for the CDR3 is TGCAGTGCTAAGAGGGGGGTCTTGAACACTGAAGCTTTCTTT. The chain is built from TRBV20-1 and TRBJ1-1; D may be TRBD1 (6 bases). V gave up 4 bases and J gave up 0 bases, with 12 bases separating them. The CDR3 contains 14 residues. Germline-derived CDR1 and CDR2 are DFQATT and SNEGSKA (reference sequence).